The source of this TCR beta chain is a study of cytomegalovirus exposure and HLA in healthy donors. Trimming cost V 6 bases and J 8 bases, with 14 bases left between them. The CDR3 is 14 residues long. Germline CDR1 SGHVS, CDR2 FQNEAQ. PCR used 60 Vbeta primers and 13 Jbeta primers. TCRdb keeps only in-frame clones here, not all; method: immunoSEQ multiplex PCR. This sample yields more than 95,000 clones, of which over 75% are seen a single time; 5% to 6.5% belongs to the top ten. The chain has TRBV7-8 and TRBJ1-6, with D possibly TRBD1 on 6 matching bases. The receptor was derived from a woman between 18 and 30 years old in good health and CMV-seropositive. Sequencing was performed on PBMCs. The CDR3 region is CASSLGGGDSPLHF. Here the CDR3 DNA reads TGTGCCAGCAGTCTCGGGGGGGGCGATTCACCCCTCCACTTT.